This T cell receptor beta chain emerged from a study of Ad26.COV2.S vaccination and SARS-CoV-2 variants (dated by TCRdb to 2020 to 2023). With respect to the entire study: Vaccine-arm donors came from COV1001, a multicentre, randomized, double-blind, placebo-controlled phase I-IIa trial of Ad26.COV2.S in healthy adults. Ad26.COV2.S was administered intramuscularly at 5 x 10^10 or 1 x 10^11 viral particles, either as a single shot or as two shots given 56 days apart. The specificity and breadth of SARS-CoV-2-reactive T cell receptors after Ad26.COV2.S vaccination were assessed by TCRbeta repertoire sequencing. A total of around 32 samples were included in the TCR-sequenced set, comprising about 20 Ad26.COV2.S vaccine recipients, 5 placebo recipients and 8 SARS-CoV-2 convalescent individuals. Participants in the trial were split at random into five groups of five each, receiving low-dose or high-dose Ad26.COV2.S once or twice, or else placebo on both occasions. Investigators remained blinded to trial group allocation during experiments and outcome assessment. Findings and caveats that apply to the study as a whole: Ad26.COV2.S recipients had higher spike-specific TCR breadth than placebo recipients (P = 0.0014). Vaccine and placebo recipients had comparable non-spike TCR breadth, which fits with the vaccine containing only spike. After vaccination, substantial breadth of spike-specific CD8+ and CD4+ T cell responses was reported. The study lacked the statistical power to compare responses across vaccine doses or regimens. The authors noted that total T cell responses may have been underestimated by the TCR breadth and depth analyses.

The sample's treatment or condition, from its label and the paper: roughly 20 received Ad26.COV2.S at low or high dose, single or two shots; roughly five received placebo; per-sample allocation not given. Repertoires of vaccine and placebo recipients were sequenced from samples collected on day 63 after the first injection. Between 29 July and 7 August 2020, Cohort 1b enrolled fewer than 30 adults aged 18-55 years at one site in Boston, USA. As a vaccine, Ad26.COV2.S was a replication-incompetent adenovirus type 26 vector that expressed a prefusion-stabilized SARS-CoV-2 spike protein derived from the original Wuhan strain. The junction shows trimming of 0 bases on V and 0 bases on J, and the gene matches do not reach 2 bases of it. In the germline V gene, CDR1 corresponds to SGDLS and CDR2 to YYNGEE. The CDR3 measures 16 amino acids from cysteine to phenylalanine. Only the CDR3 DNA is retained, 48 bases long and in frame from the first base.

TCRbeta CDR3 regions were sequenced with the immunoSEQ Assay. After extraction, genomic DNA underwent amplification by bias-controlled multiplex PCR, followed by high-throughput sequencing. On the authors' methods: To quantify the absolute abundance of every unique TCRbeta CDR3 region, sequences were collapsed and filtered. Usable DNA was measured by amplifying reference genes present in all nucleated cells, and TCRbeta template counts were normalized to that usable DNA to estimate T cell fraction. Repertoire TCRs were annotated as SARS-CoV-2-specific when V gene, CDR3 amino acid sequence and J gene were exactly matched to a known reactive TCR set. MIRA supplied the reference SARS-CoV-2 TCR set, which was filtered for enrichment in COVID-19-positive ImmuneCODE repertoires so that public or cross-reactive TCRs were removed. Using the MIRA antigens, annotated TCRs were further analysed by specific ORF or by position within an ORF. Depth was the summed frequency of annotated unique rearrangements, while breadth was defined as annotated unique rearrangements over total unique productive rearrangements. TCR breadth was compared between groups using two-sided Wilcoxon rank-sum tests. The table was pulled from immuneACCESS by TCRdb, which kept in-frame rearrangements only. Such tables lose some clones; where checked, under half of the loss comes from unresolved V genes, and the rest has no known cause. V, J and clone size are those of that table, while D and trimming were read from the DNA. The sample has over 400,000 clones on record, less than 95% of them singletons. The top ten clones comprise more than 3.5% of the sample.

As to this clone: There is no known antigen for this receptor. No base-level quality is on record; no much larger clone is a single base apart.

The rearranged segments are TRBV9 and TRBJ2-2; 7 middle bases align to TRBD1. This TCR came from a person aged 18-60 years who received the Ad26.COV2.S COVID-19 vaccine or a placebo. The source material was peripheral blood, sampled in a trial of Ad26.COV2.S vaccine versus placebo. The DNA reads as follows: TGTGCCAGCAGCGTAGGAGGGGGCTCGAACACCGGGGAGCTGTTTTTT. Its translation is CASSVGGGSNTGELFF.